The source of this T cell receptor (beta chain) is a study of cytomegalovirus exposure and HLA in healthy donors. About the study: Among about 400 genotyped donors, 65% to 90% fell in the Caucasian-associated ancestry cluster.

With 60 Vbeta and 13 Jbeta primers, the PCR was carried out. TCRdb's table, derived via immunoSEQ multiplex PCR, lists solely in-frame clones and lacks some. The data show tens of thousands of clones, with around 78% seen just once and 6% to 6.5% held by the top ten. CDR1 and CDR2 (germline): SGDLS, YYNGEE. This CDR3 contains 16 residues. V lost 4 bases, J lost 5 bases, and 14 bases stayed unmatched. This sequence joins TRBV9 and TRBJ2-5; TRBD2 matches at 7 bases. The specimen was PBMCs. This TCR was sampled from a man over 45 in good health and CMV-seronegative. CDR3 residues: CASSPKTGRVLETQYF. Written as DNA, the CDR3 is TGTGCCAGCAGCCCAAAGACGGGGAGGGTGCTGGAGACCCAGTACTTC.